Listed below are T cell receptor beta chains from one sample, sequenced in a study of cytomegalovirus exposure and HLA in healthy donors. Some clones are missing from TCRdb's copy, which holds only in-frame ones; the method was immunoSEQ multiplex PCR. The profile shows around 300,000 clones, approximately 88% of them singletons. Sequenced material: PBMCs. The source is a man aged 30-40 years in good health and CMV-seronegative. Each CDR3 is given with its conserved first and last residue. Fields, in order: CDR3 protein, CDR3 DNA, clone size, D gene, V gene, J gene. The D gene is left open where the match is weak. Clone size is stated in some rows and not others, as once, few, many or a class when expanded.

CASSLGGDTGELFF	TGTGCCAGCAGCTTAGGAGGGGACACCGGGGAGCTGTTTTTT	.	.	TRBV13	TRBJ2-2
CASSTVQGMNTEAFF	TGCGCCAGCAGCACGGTACAGGGCATGAACACTGAAGCTTTCTTT	.	.	TRBV5-1	TRBJ1-1
CASRFGQGYGYTF	TGTGCCAGCAGATTCGGACAGGGGTATGGCTACACCTTC	.	TRBD1	TRBV6-5	TRBJ1-2
CASSLGLRTGLYGYTF	TGTGCCAGCAGCTTAGGACTCAGGACAGGGTTATATGGCTACACCTTC	.	TRBD1	TRBV7-2	TRBJ1-2
CASSEYKNTEAFF	TGTGCCAGCAGTGAATATAAGAACACTGAAGCTTTCTTT	.	.	TRBV25-1	TRBJ1-1
CASSVAPGRGFIETQYF	TGTGCCAGCAGCGTAGCCCCGGGGCGGGGTTTTATTGAGACCCAGTACTTC	.	.	TRBV9	TRBJ2-5
CASSRGGDYHNEQFF	TGCGCCAGCAGCCGCGGAGGGGACTATCACAATGAGCAGTTCTTC	.	TRBD2	TRBV5-1	TRBJ2-1
CASSQTGGQETQYF	TGTGCCAGCAGCCAGACAGGGGGCCAAGAGACCCAGTACTTC	.	TRBD1	TRBV4-2	TRBJ2-5
CASRLTGNTEAFF	TGCGCCAGCAGATTAACAGGGAACACTGAAGCTTTCTTT	.	.	TRBV5-1	TRBJ1-1
CASSQGTGPISNTEAFF	TGCGCCAGCAGTCAGGGGACAGGGCCGATTTCGAACACTGAAGCTTTCTTT	.	TRBD1	TRBV23-1	TRBJ1-1
CASSAQGISGNTIYF	TGTGCCAGCAGCGCACAGGGGATCTCTGGAAACACCATATATTTT	few	TRBD1	TRBV2	TRBJ1-3
CASSLEFDRGHYEQYF	TGCGCCAGCAGCCTAGAGTTTGATAGGGGGCACTACGAGCAGTACTTC	.	TRBD1	TRBV4-3	TRBJ2-7
CASSQAQAGYNQPQHF	TGCGCCAGCAGCCAGGCCCAAGCAGGGTACAATCAGCCCCAGCATTTT	.	.	TRBV4-1	TRBJ1-5
CASSYYRGDYEQYF	TGCGCCAGCAGTTATTACAGGGGGGACTACGAGCAGTACTTC	.	TRBD1	TRBV10-2	TRBJ2-7
CATYRTGSNTGELFF	TGTGCCACCTATCGAACAGGATCGAACACCGGGGAGCTGTTTTTT	.	.	TRBV6-5	TRBJ2-2
CASSLGQINQPQHF	TGTGCCAGCAGTTTGGGACAGATAAATCAGCCCCAGCATTTT	.	TRBD1	TRBV6-6	TRBJ1-5
CASRQQGTETQYF	TGTGCCAGCAGACAACAGGGGACAGAGACCCAGTACTTC	.	TRBD1	TRBV6-5	TRBJ2-5
CASSQDGQSSGNTIYF	TGCGCCAGCAGCCAAGATGGACAGAGCTCTGGAAACACCATATATTTT	.	.	TRBV4-1	TRBJ1-3
CASSRTHGGNQPQHF	TGTGCCAGCAGCCGCACTCATGGAGGCAATCAGCCCCAGCATTTT	few	.	TRBV7-2	TRBJ1-5
CASSLDSPGMNTEAFF	TGTGCCAGCAGCTTAGATTCGCCAGGGATGAACACTGAAGCTTTCTTT	once	.	TRBV11-2	TRBJ1-1
CASSFSGGFGAYEQYF	TGTGCCAGCTCGTTTTCGGGGGGCTTCGGGGCCTACGAGCAGTACTTC	once	.	TRBV18	TRBJ2-7
CASSLDVQSGNTIYF	TGTGCCAGCAGCTTAGATGTCCAGTCTGGAAACACCATATATTTT	.	.	TRBV7-2	TRBJ1-3
CTSSPAATGKGSGANVLTF	TGCACCAGCAGCCCCGCCGCGACAGGGAAAGGCTCTGGGGCCAACGTCCTGACTTTC	.	.	TRBV1	TRBJ2-6
CASSRGAKDYGYTF	TGTGCCAGCAGCCGGGGGGCCAAGGACTATGGCTACACCTTC	few	.	TRBV6-5	TRBJ1-2
CASSANGVPTGELFF	TGTGCCAGCAGCGCAAATGGAGTCCCCACCGGGGAGCTGTTTTTT	.	.	TRBV7-2	TRBJ2-2
CASSLGQGSGANVLTF	TGCGCCAGCAGCTTGGGACAGGGGTCCGGGGCCAACGTCCTGACTTTC	.	TRBD1	TRBV5-1	TRBJ2-6
CASRPWGLGNQPQHF	TGTGCCAGCAGACCGTGGGGGCTCGGCAATCAGCCCCAGCATTTT	.	.	TRBV2	TRBJ1-5
CASSQDAGAPYEQYF	TGCGCCAGCAGCCAAGATGCAGGGGCCCCCTACGAGCAGTACTTC	.	.	TRBV4-3	TRBJ2-7
CASSSAQGNEQFF	TGTGCCAGCAGCTCCGCACAGGGGAATGAGCAGTTCTTC	.	TRBD1	TRBV11-2	TRBJ2-1
CSAGDTNYGYTF	TGCAGCGCTGGGGACACGAACTATGGCTACACCTTC	few	.	TRBV29-1	TRBJ1-2
CAILTGRDSPLHF	TGTGCGATTCTAACAGGGCGGGATTCACCCCTCCACTTT	once	.	TRBV19	TRBJ1-6
CASTGQGASPLHF	TGTGCCAGCACCGGACAGGGGGCATCACCCCTCCACTTT	.	TRBD1	TRBV7-2	TRBJ1-6
CSVEKGSPGETQYF	TGCAGCGTTGAGAAGGGGTCTCCAGGGGAGACCCAGTACTTC	.	.	TRBV29-1	TRBJ2-5
CASSLRGGGIANQPQHF	TGTGCCAGCAGCTTGAGGGGAGGGGGAATAGCAAATCAGCCCCAGCATTTT	.	.	TRBV5-6	TRBJ1-5
CAISESGGGASEAFF	TGTGCCATCAGTGAGTCCGGAGGGGGGGCGTCTGAAGCTTTCTTT	.	.	TRBV10-3	TRBJ1-1